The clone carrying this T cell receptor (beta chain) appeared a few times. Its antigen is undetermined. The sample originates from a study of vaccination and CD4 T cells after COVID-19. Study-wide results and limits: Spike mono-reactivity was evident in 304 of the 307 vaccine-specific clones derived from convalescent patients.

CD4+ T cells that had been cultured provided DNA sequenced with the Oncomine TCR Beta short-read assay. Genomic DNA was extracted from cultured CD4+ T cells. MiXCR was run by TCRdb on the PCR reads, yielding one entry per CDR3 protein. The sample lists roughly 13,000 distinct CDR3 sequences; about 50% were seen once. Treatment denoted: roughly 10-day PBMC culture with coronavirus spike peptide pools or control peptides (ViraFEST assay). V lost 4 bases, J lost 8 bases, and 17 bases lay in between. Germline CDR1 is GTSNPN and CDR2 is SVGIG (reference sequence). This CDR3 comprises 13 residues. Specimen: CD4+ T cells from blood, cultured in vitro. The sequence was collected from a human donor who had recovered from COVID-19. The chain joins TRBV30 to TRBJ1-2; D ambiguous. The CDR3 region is CAWKPALRRGYTF. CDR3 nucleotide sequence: TGTGCCTGGAAGCCCGCCCTAAGGAGAGGCTACACCTTC.